The 9 T cell receptor beta chains reported below all come from one sample, sequenced in a study of beta chain features in type 1 diabetes. Antigens of these TCRs are unknown. cDNA synthesis used the whole RNA isolate, giving expressed TCRB sequences. Profiling relied on immunoSEQ multiplex PCR, and the TCRdb table lists in-frame clones only, not all of them. The table has 100,000 to 150,000 clones, roughly 17% seen once; the top ten hold about 2.1%. Study findings and constraints: A moderate, significant TCRB CDR3 shortening appeared in type 1 diabetes across four CD4+ subsets.

The sample comprised central memory CD4+ T cells from blood. All receptors come from a young man with type 1 diabetes.

The rearrangement joins TRBV5-4 to TRBJ1-1, with D possibly matching TRBD1 (6 bases). V was pared by 4 bases and J by 1 base, with 8 bases between. Looked up from germline, CDR1 is SGHNT and CDR2 is YYREEE (reference sequence). The length of the CDR3 is 13 residues. CDR3 residues: CASSGQQNTEAFF. The CDR3 coding sequence is TGTGCCAGCAGCGGACAGCAGAACACTGAAGCTTTCTTT.

The chain links TRBV7-2 to TRBJ1-5; D uncertain. CDR1 SGHTA and CDR2 FQGNSA come from the germline V gene. V lost 2 bases and J 4 bases, leaving 6 bases between the germline ends. This CDR3 is 13 amino acids long. The CDR3 DNA sequence: TGTGCCAGCAGCTTAAGGTTAAATCAGCCCCAGCATTTT. Residues: CASSLRLNQPQHF. Complete variable domain (other parts from reference TRBV7-2 and TRBJ1-5): GAGVSQSPSNKVTEKGKDVELRCDPISGHTALYWYRQSLGQGLEFLIYFQGNSAPDKSGLPSDRFSAERTGGSVSTLTIQRTQQEDSAVYLCASSLRLNQPQHFGDGTRLSIL.

This clone was seen a handful of times. This chain links TRBV6-5 with TRBJ1-2, with D unresolved. This CDR3 has 13 amino acids. Trimming pared 2 bases from V and 4 bases from J, leaving 8 bases between. The germline V gene encodes CDR1 MNHEY and CDR2 SVGAGI. The CDR3 reads CASSYDGTYGYTF. The CDR3 bases are TGTGCCAGCAGTTACGACGGAACCTATGGCTACACCTTC.

This clone was counted between two and nine times. The J gene is TRBJ1-2, the V gene TRBV30; tentative D call: TRBD1 (5 bases). Germline-derived CDR1 and CDR2 are GTSNPN and SVGIG (reference sequence). The CDR3 sequence is 11 residues long. The V and J ends lost 2 bases and 8 bases respectively, with 9 bases between them. DNA for the CDR3: TGTGCCTGGAGTACGCAGGGAGGCTACACCTTC. It encodes CAWSTQGGYTF.

This clone was detected only a few times. This chain uses TRBV7-2 with TRBJ2-1; TRBD1 matches 11 bases. The V and J ends lost 6 bases and 9 bases, in that order; junction bases with no gene match: 7. The CDR3 is 14 amino acids. Germline lookup yields CDR1 SGHTA and CDR2 FQGNSA. DNA for the CDR3: TGTGCCAGCAGAGGACAGGGGGCTAACGGTGAGCAGTTCTTC. Its translation: CASRGQGANGEQFF.

This clone showed up just a few times. The chain recombines TRBV30 with TRBJ1-6; D ambiguous. The V end lost 2 bases, the J end lost 1 base, and 9 bases lay between the germline ends. The length of the CDR3 is 15 residues. Germline V lookup: CDR1 GTSNPN, CDR2 SVGIG (reference sequence). The CDR3: CAWSLSGSYNSPLHF. The CDR3 nucleotides are TGTGCCTGGAGTCTCTCGGGTTCCTATAATTCACCCCTCCACTTT.

The CDR3 loop is CASSAGVGYGYTF. In DNA form, the CDR3 reads TGTGCCAGCAGTGCAGGGGTAGGCTATGGCTACACCTTC. This sequence joins TRBV28 and TRBJ1-2, with a weak D call TRBD1 (6 bases). Between the trimmed V and J ends, which lost 5 bases and 4 bases, there was a span of 11 bases. This CDR3 is 13 amino acids long. Per the germline V gene, CDR1 is MDHEN and CDR2 is SYDVKM.

V and J are TRBV2 and TRBJ2-3; maybe TRBD1 (5 bases). This CDR3 is built from 16 residues. The germline CDR1 and CDR2 sequences are SNHLY and FYNNEI. Trimming took off 0 bases at V and 0 bases at J, with 10 bases between the two ends. The DNA for the CDR3 is TGTGCCAGCAGTGAAGCGCGACAGTCGAGCACAGATACGCAGTATTTT. This translates into CASSEARQSSTDTQYF.

The CDR3 is CAARGASEETQYF. The CDR3, as DNA: TGTGCCGCGCGAGGGGCTTCCGAGGAGACCCAGTACTTC. This chain joins TRBV19 and TRBJ2-5; D might be TRBD1 or TRBD2, each matching 5 bases. The germline V gene has CDR1 LNHDA and CDR2 SQIVND (reference sequence). The CDR3 runs to 13 residues. The V end was cut by 11 bases, the J end by 5 bases, with 18 bases between.